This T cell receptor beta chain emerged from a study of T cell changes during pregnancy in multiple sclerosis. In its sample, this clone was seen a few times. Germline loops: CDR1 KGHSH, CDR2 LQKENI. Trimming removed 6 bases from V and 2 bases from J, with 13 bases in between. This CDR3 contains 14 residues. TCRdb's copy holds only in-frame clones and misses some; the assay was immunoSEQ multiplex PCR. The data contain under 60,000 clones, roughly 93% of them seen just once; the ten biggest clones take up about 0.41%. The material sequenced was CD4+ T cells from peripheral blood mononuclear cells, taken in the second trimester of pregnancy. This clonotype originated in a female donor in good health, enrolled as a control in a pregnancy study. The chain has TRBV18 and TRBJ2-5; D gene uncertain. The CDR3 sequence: CASSPGAGQETQYF. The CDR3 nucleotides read TGTGCCAGCTCCCCCGGCGCAGGTCAAGAGACCCAGTACTTC.